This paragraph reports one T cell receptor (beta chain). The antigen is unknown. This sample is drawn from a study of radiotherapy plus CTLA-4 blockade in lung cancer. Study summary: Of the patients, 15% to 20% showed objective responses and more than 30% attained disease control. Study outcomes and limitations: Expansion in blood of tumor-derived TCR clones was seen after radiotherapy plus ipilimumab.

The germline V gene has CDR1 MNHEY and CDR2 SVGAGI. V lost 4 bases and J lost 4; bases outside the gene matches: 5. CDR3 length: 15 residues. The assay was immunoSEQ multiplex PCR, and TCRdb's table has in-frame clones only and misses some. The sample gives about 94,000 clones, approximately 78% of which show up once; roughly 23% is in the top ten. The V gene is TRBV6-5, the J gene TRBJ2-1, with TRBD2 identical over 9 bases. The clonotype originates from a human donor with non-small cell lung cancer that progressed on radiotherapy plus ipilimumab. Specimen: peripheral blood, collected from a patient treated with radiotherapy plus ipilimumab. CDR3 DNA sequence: TGTGCCAGCAGTTCACGTAGCGGGGGTTACAATGAGCAGTTCTTC. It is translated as CASSSRSGGYNEQFF.